This is a list of T cell receptor beta chains from one sample in a study of T cells in Graves' hyperthyroidism and ophthalmopathy. MiXCR, applied by TCRdb to the multiplex PCR reads, yields one record per CDR3 protein. The data show more than 550,000 distinct CDR3 sequences, around 20% seen once. The source material was blood. These receptors were collected from a woman aged 50 to 60 with Graves' hyperthyroidism that later progressed to Graves' ophthalmopathy. Each CDR3 is given with its conserved first and last residue. The order of the fields is D gene, clone size, V gene, J gene, CDR3 DNA, CDR3 protein. The D gene is left open where the match is weak. Only part of the rows carry a size: once, few, many, or a class if the clone is expanded.

d_call: .; clone_size: few; v_call: TRBV5-1; j_call: TRBJ2-5; cdr3_nt: TGCGCCAGCGCCTCGTCCGGACACCAAGAGACCCAGTACTTC; cdr3_aa: CASASSGHQETQYF
d_call: .; clone_size: .; v_call: TRBV9; j_call: TRBJ2-4; cdr3_nt: TGTGCCAGCAGTCCACAGGTCGATTTAGCCAAAAACATTCAGTACTTC; cdr3_aa: CASSPQVDLAKNIQYF
d_call: .; clone_size: many; v_call: TRBV5-1; j_call: TRBJ2-3; cdr3_nt: TGCGCCAGCAGCTTGGGCCCACAGGGCATCGGCACAGATACGCAGTATTTT; cdr3_aa: CASSLGPQGIGTDTQYF
d_call: TRBD2; clone_size: many; v_call: TRBV19; j_call: TRBJ2-3; cdr3_nt: TGTGCCAGTAGTATAGAAGTACTAGCGGGCACAGATACGCAGTATTTT; cdr3_aa: CASSIEVLAGTDTQYF
d_call: TRBD1; clone_size: few; v_call: TRBV6-5; j_call: TRBJ1-4; cdr3_nt: TGTGCCAGCAGTTACGGGCAGGGGGCTTCTACTAATGAAAAACTGTTTTTT; cdr3_aa: CASSYGQGASTNEKLFF
d_call: .; clone_size: few; v_call: TRBV11-2; j_call: TRBJ2-2; cdr3_nt: TGTGCCAGCAGCTTAGTCTCTTACAGCAACACCGGGGAGCTGTTTTTT; cdr3_aa: CASSLVSYSNTGELFF
d_call: .; clone_size: many; v_call: TRBV18; j_call: TRBJ1-1; cdr3_nt: TGTGCCAGCTCAGGGTCAGGGGCTGTCACTGAAGCTTTCTTT; cdr3_aa: CASSGSGAVTEAFF
d_call: .; clone_size: many; v_call: TRBV6-2/TRBV6-3; j_call: TRBJ1-6; cdr3_nt: TGTGCCAGCAAGTCATTAGGGGATTCACCCCTCCACTTT; cdr3_aa: CASKSLGDSPLHF
d_call: TRBD1; clone_size: many; v_call: TRBV30; j_call: TRBJ2-7; cdr3_nt: TGTGCCTGGAGTGTGGGACAGGGATTGTTCGAGCAGTACTTC; cdr3_aa: CAWSVGQGLFEQYF
d_call: .; clone_size: .; v_call: TRBV6-2/TRBV6-3; j_call: TRBJ2-1; cdr3_nt: TGTGCCAGCAGTTACGGGCAGCAAATCCCCTACAATGAGCAGTTCTTC; cdr3_aa: CASSYGQQIPYNEQFF
d_call: .; clone_size: .; v_call: TRBV2; j_call: TRBJ1-1; cdr3_nt: TGTGCCAGCAGTGAATCTTTATACACTGAAGCTTTCTTT; cdr3_aa: CASSESLYTEAFF